The rows below give T cell receptor beta chains drawn from one sample of a study of blood T cell repertoires in COVID-19. The method was immunoSEQ multiplex PCR; TCRdb's version includes in-frame clones alone and lacks a portion of them. The sample contains around 150,000 clones, about 74% of which appear only once. Source material: peripheral blood. These receptors originate from a man in his 60s with acute or convalescent COVID-19. The CDR3 runs from the conserved cysteine through the conserved F or W. D genes are given only for firm matches. The size entry is marked missing in some rows and otherwise reads once, few, many or a size class.

d_call j_call clone_size v_call cdr3_nt cdr3_aa
TRBD2 TRBJ2-1 - TRBV29-1 TGCAGCGTTGAAGCAGGGGCTAGCGGGTACAATGAGCAGTTCTTC CSVEAGASGYNEQFF
- TRBJ2-7 - TRBV5-1 TGCGCCAGCAGCCCCCAGTCCTACGAGCAGTACTTC CASSPQSYEQYF
- TRBJ1-1 many TRBV4-1 TGCGCCAGCAGCCAGGGACATTTCATGAACACTGAAGCTTTCTTT CASSQGHFMNTEAFF
- TRBJ1-4 few TRBV5-6 TGTGCCAGCAGCGCCACCATGGACAGCCTTAATGAAAAACTGTTTTTT CASSATMDSLNEKLFF
TRBD2 TRBJ2-3 - TRBV9 TGTGCCAGCAAAGGAGTTAGCGGGGGGGAGCACACAGATACGCAGTATTTT CASKGVSGGEHTDTQYF
TRBD1 TRBJ1-5 - TRBV30 TGTGCTTATGCTGGACAGGGCGGTGTACAGCCCCAGCATTTT CAYAGQGGVQPQHF
- TRBJ1-5 - TRBV6-1 TGTGCCAGCAGTGGCTCACAGGGTCGGGGCAATCAGCCCCAGCATTTT CASSGSQGRGNQPQHF
- TRBJ1-1 - TRBV5-6 TGTGCCAGCAGCTTGCCTGCAGGAACTGAAGCTTTCTTT CASSLPAGTEAFF
TRBD1 TRBJ1-4 - TRBV2 TGTGCCAGCAGTGGGGACAGTTCAACTAATGAAAAACTGTTTTTT CASSGDSSTNEKLFF
TRBD1 TRBJ1-6 - TRBV15 TGTGCCACTGGGACAGAGAAAAATTCACCCCTCCACTTT CATGTEKNSPLHF
- TRBJ1-2 - TRBV5-6 TGTGCCAGCAGCTTTGGTACAGGGTCCTATGGCTACACCTTC CASSFGTGSYGYTF
- TRBJ2-5 - TRBV5-1 TGCGCCAGCAGCTTGGGGGAGAACCAAGAGACCCAGTACTTC CASSLGENQETQYF
- TRBJ1-2 many TRBV4-1 TGCGCCAGCAGCCGGGGATCAACGGGCGGGATCTATGGCTACACCTTC CASSRGSTGGIYGYTF
TRBD1 TRBJ1-2 - TRBV10-3 TGTGCCATCAGTGAGTTCTCAGGGGGCCCCAACTATGGCTACACCTTC CAISEFSGGPNYGYTF
- TRBJ2-3 - TRBV6-5 TGTGCCAGCAGTTACGGGACACCGAGCACAGATACGCAGTATTTT CASSYGTPSTDTQYF
TRBD1 TRBJ2-7 - TRBV24-1 TGTGCCACCAGTGACGGGACAGGGTACGAGCAGTACTTC CATSDGTGYEQYF
TRBD1 TRBJ2-5 - TRBV30 TGTGCCTGGAGTTCGGGACAGGGTGAGGGAGAAACCCAGTACTTC CAWSSGQGEGETQYF
TRBD1 TRBJ2-3 - TRBV6-5 TGTGCCAGCGCAAGACAGGGGGTGGGAGATACGCAGTATTTT CASARQGVGDTQYF
TRBD2 TRBJ2-3 - TRBV6-4 TGTGCCAGCAGCGGACTAGCGGGGGGTGCAGATACGCAGTATTTT CASSGLAGGADTQYF
- TRBJ1-2 - TRBV2 TGTGCCAGCAGTGAACAATTTCGGAACTATGGCTACACCTTC CASSEQFRNYGYTF
- TRBJ1-5 few TRBV7-2 TGTGCCAGCAGCTTTTGGCACAACAATCAGCCCCAGCATTTT CASSFWHNNQPQHF
TRBD1 TRBJ1-1 - TRBV5-1 TGCGCCAGCAGCACCCTCGGACAGGGGGTCACTGAAGCTTTCTTT CASSTLGQGVTEAFF
TRBD1 TRBJ1-2 - TRBV5-1 TGCGCCAGCAGCTTGGGACAGGGGGCTGAGGGCTATGGCTACACCTTC CASSLGQGAEGYGYTF
TRBD1 TRBJ1-4 few TRBV24-1 TGTGCCACCGAGCCCGGGACAGGGTGGGAAAAACTGTTTTTT CATEPGTGWEKLFF
- TRBJ2-7 - TRBV14 TGTGCCAGCAGCCAACGGCAGTCGGGAGAGCAGTACTTC CASSQRQSGEQYF
TRBD2 TRBJ2-2 few TRBV5-6 TGTGCCAGCAGTTTCGCGGGGGGCCTTAACACCGGGGAGCTGTTTTTT CASSFAGGLNTGELFF
TRBD2 TRBJ2-5 - TRBV5-4 TGTGCCAGCAGCCGGCCCACTAGCGGGGGGGACCAAGAGACCCAGTACTTC CASSRPTSGGDQETQYF
- TRBJ2-3 - TRBV27 TGTGCCAGCAGTTTGAGGGGGTCTGTCACAGATACGCAGTATTTT CASSLRGSVTDTQYF
- TRBJ1-2 - TRBV2 TGTGCCAGCATTCAAGACAGAAATAACTATGGCTACACCTTC CASIQDRNNYGYTF
TRBD1 TRBJ1-4 once TRBV6-2/TRBV6-3 TGTGCCAGCAGCAACAGGGGGGCGAATGAAAAACTGTTTTTT CASSNRGANEKLFF
- TRBJ1-1 once TRBV7-9 TGTGCCAGCAGCTCCCCAGCGGGTGCGAACACTGAAGCTTTCTTT CASSSPAGANTEAFF
TRBD1 TRBJ1-4 - TRBV7-9 TGTGCCAGCAGCCCGCTTTTTGGACAGGGAGAGGAAAAACTGTTTTTT CASSPLFGQGEEKLFF
TRBD1 TRBJ2-2 few TRBV24-1 TGTGCCACCAGTGGTAGGACAGGGGTCACCGGGGAGCTGTTTTTT CATSGRTGVTGELFF
- TRBJ2-4 - TRBV6-5 TGTGCCAGCAGGCCCAGGGAATCCAAAAACATTCAGTACTTC CASRPRESKNIQYF
- TRBJ1-1 - TRBV6-5 TGTGCCAGCAGTTACGATCCGGGAGGGTCCACTGAAGCTTTCTTT CASSYDPGGSTEAFF
- TRBJ2-4 - TRBV6-2/TRBV6-3 TGTGCCAGCAGTTGGGGTACTCGGGACACCCAGTACTTC CASSWGTRDTQYF
- TRBJ2-2 - TRBV2 TGTGCCAGCGGCGGAGATCCGAACACCGGGGAGCTGTTTTTT CASGGDPNTGELFF
- TRBJ1-5 - TRBV15 TGTGCCACCAGCAGAGATGGGCAGGGAAGCAATCAGCCCCAGCATTTT CATSRDGQGSNQPQHF
TRBD2 TRBJ2-2 - TRBV11-3 TGTGCCAGCAGCCCTTGGACTAGCGGGGTAACCGGGGAGCTGTTTTTT CASSPWTSGVTGELFF
- TRBJ2-3 - TRBV9 TGTGCCAGCAGCGTATTGGGGCTTGGAACAGATACGCAGTATTTT CASSVLGLGTDTQYF
- TRBJ1-1 once TRBV30 TGTGCCTGGAGTGTGACCACGATCGGAGTGAACACTGAAGCTTTCTTT CAWSVTTIGVNTEAFF
TRBD1 TRBJ2-3 - TRBV7-9 TGTGCCAGCAGCTTAGCGACAGGGGAGAGCACAGATACGCAGTATTTT CASSLATGESTDTQYF
TRBD1 TRBJ1-2 - TRBV6-4 TGTGCCAGCAGTTATTCCGGGACAGGGGGAAACGGAGGCTACACCTTC CASSYSGTGGNGGYTF
- TRBJ2-5 - TRBV7-2 TGTGCCAGCAGCTTGATAGAAGAGACCCAGTACTTC CASSLIEETQYF
- TRBJ2-1 few TRBV12-3/TRBV12-4 TGTGCCAGCAGTTTCGACAATGAGCAGTTCTTC CASSFDNEQFF
- TRBJ1-6 - TRBV2 TGTGCCAGCAGAGCTGACAGGACCCAGCCGCGGGATAATTCACCCCTCCACTTT CASRADRTQPRDNSPLHF
- TRBJ2-7 - TRBV9 TGTGCCAGCAGCCCCGGTACTAGAGACTACGAGCAGTACTTC CASSPGTRDYEQYF
TRBD1 TRBJ1-2 once TRBV24-1 TGTGCCACCAGTGATTTTGCTCGTACAGGGGGCGTATACATCGGTGGCTACACCTTC CATSDFARTGGVYIGGYTF
TRBD2 TRBJ2-5 - TRBV27 TGTGCCAGCAGTTTTACCGGGACTAGAGGAGAGACCCAGTACTTC CASSFTGTRGETQYF
TRBD2 TRBJ2-3 - TRBV6-7 TGTGCCAGCTCTACTAGCGGGGGCGCAGATACGCAGTATTTT CASSTSGGADTQYF
TRBD2 TRBJ2-5 - TRBV9 TGTGCCAGCAGCGGCTCTAGCGGGCAAGAGACCCAGTACTTC CASSGSSGQETQYF
TRBD1 TRBJ1-1 - TRBV3-1/TRBV3-2 TGTGCCAGCAGACTCGGACAGGCCAACACTGAAGCTTTCTTT CASRLGQANTEAFF
TRBD1 TRBJ1-1 - TRBV6-2/TRBV6-3 TGTGCCAGCAGTTACTTGGGGACAGGGACTGAAGCTTTCTTT CASSYLGTGTEAFF
TRBD1 TRBJ1-1 - TRBV7-9 TGTGCCAGCAGCTTCGGACAGGGCTACACTGAAGCTTTCTTT CASSFGQGYTEAFF
TRBD1 TRBJ2-7 - TRBV10-2 TGCGCCAGCAGCGCAGGGGGCGGTGGTGCCGAGCAGTACTTC CASSAGGGGAEQYF
TRBD1 TRBJ2-3 many TRBV5-6 TGTGCCAGCAGCTTGAGACAGGGACGTGGAGATACGCAGTATTTT CASSLRQGRGDTQYF
- TRBJ2-7 - TRBV6-2/TRBV6-3 TGTGCCAGCAGTAGCCTCTGGACAGATAAAACACCCTACGAGCAGTACTTC CASSSLWTDKTPYEQYF
TRBD1 TRBJ1-5 - TRBV6-2/TRBV6-3 TGTGCCAGCAGTACAACAGGGGGCACCGGCGGGCCCCAGCATTTT CASSTTGGTGGPQHF
TRBD1 TRBJ2-7 once TRBV5-6 TGTGCCAGCAGCAGGGACAGGGACGAGCAGTACTTC CASSRDRDEQYF
TRBD1 TRBJ1-2 - TRBV5-4 TGTGCCAGCAGCTTGTCAGGGACAGATTACTATGGCTACACCTTC CASSLSGTDYYGYTF